This T cell receptor (beta chain) appears in the sequencing data of a study of human thymus T cells. Study-wide points: There were highly overlapping thymic repertoires among unrelated individuals, as related research reported. Repertoires sampled from thymus and blood appeared biased in V and J gene usage.

The CDR3 length is 18 residues. V was trimmed by 5 bases and J by 7 bases, leaving 27 bases between them. The germline CDR1 and CDR2 sequences are SGHTA and FQGNSA. Points on this clone: The antigen remains unidentified.

Thymus tissue was removed during corrective cardiac surgery. This table comes from immunoSEQ multiplex PCR, and its TCRdb copy is limited to in-frame clones, with some not included. The sample lists tens of thousands of clones, about 95% occurring once. This clonotype originated in a girl under three years old with a congenital heart defect but otherwise immunologically healthy. The specimen sequenced was thymus tissue. The rearrangement uses TRBV7-2 and TRBJ2-1; possibly TRBD1 or TRBD2 for D (5 bases each). DNA of the CDR3: TGTGCCAGCAGCCCCTTCTTTTACCGGGGCCCCAAATCAAATGAGCAGTTCTTC. Encoded protein: CASSPFFYRGPKSNEQFF.